Listed here are 5 T cell receptor beta chains from one sample, sequenced in a study of identical twins. One entry per CDR3 protein results from TCRdb running MiXCR on the 5' RACE reads. The sample records a few hundred thousand distinct CDR3 sequences, about 9% being singletons. The specimen was naive T cells sorted from blood. Every receptor here comes from a woman between 50 and 59 years old in good health.

This clonotype was detected many times. CDR3: CASSLGANEQFF. The CDR3 nucleotides are TGCGCCAGCAGCTTGGGAGCCAATGAGCAGTTCTTC. The V gene is TRBV5-1, the J gene TRBJ2-1; D not certain. V was clipped by 0 bases and J by 6 bases, with 4 bases between them. The CDR3 length is 12 residues. CDR1 is SGHRS, CDR2 YFSETQ, per germline.

This clonotype has only a few counts. V gene TRBV14 combines with J gene TRBJ2-3, with D maybe TRBD2 (6 bases). Germline CDR1 reads SGHDN; CDR2 reads FVKESK. The CDR3 is 16 amino acids. Trimming shortened V by 0 bases and J by 3 bases, and 13 bases separated the two germline ends. The CDR3 loop reads CASSQDSGSWTDTQYF. Here the CDR3 DNA reads TGTGCCAGCAGCCAAGATTCCGGGAGCTGGACAGATACGCAGTATTTT.

The rearrangement uses TRBV7-6 and TRBJ2-1, with 14 bases matching TRBD2. J lost 7 bases, V lost 5 bases, and 13 bases had no gene match. Per the germline V gene, CDR1 is SGHVS and CDR2 is FNYEAQ. The CDR3 runs 18 residues. The CDR3 reads CASSISTGTSGRYNEQFF. The CDR3 region has the DNA TGTGCCAGCAGCATTAGCACCGGGACTAGCGGGAGATATAATGAGCAGTTCTTC.

The chain employs TRBV12-3 or TRBV12-4 and TRBJ1-1; no definite D call. The CDR3 is 14 residues long. The V end was cut by 7 bases, the J end by 4 bases, with 16 bases between. The CDR3 region has the DNA TGTGCCAGCACTCCGCGGGGTTTTGGCACTGAAGCTTTCTTT. Protein product: CASTPRGFGTEAFF.

The rearrangement joins TRBV5-1 to TRBJ1-1, with a tentative D call TRBD1 (5 bases). The germline V and J ends were trimmed by 0 bases and 8 bases, with 14 bases remaining between them. CDR3 size: 14 residues. Germline CDR1 reads SGHRS; CDR2 reads YFSETQ. The CDR3 coding sequence is TGCGCCAGCAGCTTGGAACCTGACAGAAGCGAAGCTTTCTTT. Protein product: CASSLEPDRSEAFF.